This T cell receptor beta chain was retrieved from a study of shared T cell receptors in the human thymus. The V gene's germline CDR1 is MDHEN and CDR2 SYDVKM. V was clipped by 6 bases and J by 8 bases; unmatched bases: 11. This CDR3 region has 16 residues. Method: immunoSEQ multiplex PCR; TCRdb's copy keeps in-frame clones and lacks some. The sample shows about 400,000 clones, just under 95% of them seen only once. The chain combines TRBV28 with TRBJ2-1; 12 bases agree with TRBD2. The sequencing sample was made of thymocytes. This sequence was found in a human donor. CDR3 in amino acids: CASSRTGLAGLYEQFF. The CDR3 region has the DNA TGTGCCAGCAGCCGAACGGGACTAGCGGGTCTGTATGAGCAGTTCTTC.